The 2 T cell receptor beta chains given below trace back to one sample, sequenced in a study of T-cell memory formation after mild COVID-19. One entry per CDR3 protein, called by TCRdb with MiXCR from the 5' RACE reads. Seen here are 200,000 or so distinct CDR3 sequences, roughly 18% observed once, and the top ten hold about 2.4%. Input material: PBMCs or a T cell subset sorted from them (not recorded which). The source is an adult woman who had mild COVID-19 (a few samples of this study predate the infection). Cell type and time point are not known.

This clonotype was observed at least ten times. The chain has TRBV18 and TRBJ2-1, with 9 bases fitting TRBD2. The CDR3 sequence is 19 residues long. Trimming at V came to 1 base and at J to 4 bases, leaving 14 bases not matched to a gene. Per the germline V gene, CDR1 is KGHSH and CDR2 is LQKENI. CDR3: CASSPLRPREGLKYNEQFF. CDR3 nucleotide sequence: TGTGCCAGCTCACCACTGCGGCCGCGGGAGGGCCTTAAGTACAATGAGCAGTTCTTC.

This clonotype was seen a handful of times. CDR3 sequence (DNA): TGTGCCAGCAACAATAGGGGGAGTCGGAAAGATACGCAGTATTTT. Protein product: CASNNRGSRKDTQYF. The gene calls are TRBV9 and TRBJ2-3, with a possible D match to TRBD1 (6 bases). V was clipped by 6 bases and J by 5 bases, with 19 bases between them. The CDR3 is made up of 15 amino acids. CDR1 is SGDLS and CDR2 is YYNGEE in the germline V gene.